This TCR beta chain was captured by sequencing in a study of T cells in localized non-small cell lung cancer. Study-level findings and limits: Sequencing, confined to only one tumor region, leaves heterogeneity possible.

Regarding this clone: Its antigen is undetermined.

Germline V gives CDR1 SGHTA, CDR2 FQGNSA. Trimming at V came to 5 bases and at J to 9 bases, leaving 3 bases not matched to a gene. The CDR3 covers 12 residues. Measured with immunoSEQ multiplex PCR; TCRdb has only the in-frame clones, and not every one. Of around 25,000 clones in the sample, about 86% were seen once. This chain connects TRBV7-2 to TRBJ1-5, with 8 bases that match TRBD1. This TCR derives from a male donor older than 55 with stage II squamous cell lung carcinoma. This material consisted of peripheral blood, taken before any cancer treatment. The chain's CDR3 is CASSPDRGPQHF. CDR3 nucleotide sequence: TGTGCCAGCAGCCCCGACAGGGGGCCCCAGCATTTT. Using reference TRBV7-2 and TRBJ1-5 for the parts outside the CDR3, the full variable domain is GAGVSQSPSNKVTEKGKDVELRCDPISGHTALYWYRQSLGQGLEFLIYFQGNSAPDKSGLPSDRFSAERTGGSVSTLTIQRTQQEDSAVYLCASSPDRGPQHFGDGTRLSIL.